What follows are 9 T cell receptor beta chains derived from one specimen sequenced in a study of T cells after yellow fever vaccination. TCRdb independently ran MiXCR on the 5' RACE reads; one entry per CDR3 protein. The sample holds just under 600,000 distinct CDR3 sequences, approximately 15% seen once. This specimen consisted of PBMCs, obtained on the day of the yellow fever booster vaccination. The receptors were sampled from a man between 25 and 39 years old who received the YFV17D yellow fever vaccine.

The chain combines TRBV12-3 or TRBV12-4 with TRBJ2-5; 8 bases line up with TRBD1. The CDR3 runs 15 residues. The ends lost 1 base at V and 6 bases at J; junction bases unmatched: 7. The CDR3 here is CASSLVADRVKTQYF. The CDR3 DNA follows: TGTGCCAGCAGTTTAGTGGCGGACAGGGTGAAGACCCAGTACTTC.

This clonotype was counted between two and nine times. CDR3 protein: CASSGTSNHEQYF. CDR3 bases: TGTGCCAGCAGCGGGACTAGTAACCACGAGCAGTACTTC. The chain couples TRBV7-9 to TRBJ2-7, with 8 bases matching TRBD2. There are 13 residues in the CDR3. From germline, CDR1 is SEHNR and CDR2 FQNEAQ (reference sequence). V lost 5 bases and J lost 5; bases outside the gene matches: 5.

This CDR3 reads CASSYHPGSRTYNEQFF. For the CDR3, the DNA is TGTGCCAGCAGCTATCACCCGGGTAGTCGGACCTACAATGAGCAGTTCTTC. The genes are TRBV7-6 and TRBJ2-1, with D uncertain. V gave up 4 bases and J gave up 2 bases, with 18 bases separating them. This CDR3 is 17 amino acids long. Per germline, CDR1 SGHVS and CDR2 FNYEAQ.

This clonotype was detected only a few times. V usage is TRBV4-2 and J usage is TRBJ2-3; TRBD2 matches at 7 bases. Trimming removed 3 bases from V and 5 bases from J; junction bases left unmatched: 8. The CDR3 totals 15 residues. Germline V gene sequence: CDR1 LGHNA, CDR2 YNFKEQ. The CDR3 DNA is TGTGCCAGCAGCCAGTCCAGGGAGGGTATAGATACGCAGTATTTT. This encodes CASSQSREGIDTQYF.

A few counts support this clonotype. This chain links TRBV6-1 with TRBJ2-7, with D hard to call. Between the trimmed V and J ends, which lost 2 bases and 2 bases, there was a span of 13 bases. The CDR3 runs to 15 residues. Looked up from germline, CDR1 is MNHNS and CDR2 is SASEGT. CDR3 nucleotides: TGTGCCAGCAGTGAATGGTCTGGGTCCACCTACGAGCAGTACTTC. This sequence encodes CASSEWSGSTYEQYF.

For the CDR3, the DNA is TGTGCCAGCAGCATGGACTACAGGGGGACCCAGTACTTC. Protein product: CASSMDYRGTQYF. This sequence joins TRBV7-9 and TRBJ2-5; D is possibly TRBD1 (7 bases). Germline loops: CDR1 SEHNR, CDR2 FQNEAQ (reference sequence). CDR3 length: 13 residues. V dropped 5 bases and J dropped 7 bases, with 14 bases sitting between them.

At least ten counts were recorded for this clonotype. CDR3 amino acids: CASSLDLSGYAYNEQFF. In DNA, the CDR3 is TGTGCCAGCAGCTTAGACCTTAGCGGTTATGCCTACAATGAGCAGTTCTTC. The chain links TRBV7-6 to TRBJ2-1; a weak D match, TRBD2 (6 bases). CDR1 is SGHVS, CDR2 FNYEAQ, per germline. The CDR3 contains 17 residues. The V gene lost 1 base and the J gene lost 2 bases, with 15 bases spanning the gap.

CDR3 amino acids: CATSSASGQLTTGANVLTF. The DNA of the CDR3 is TGTGCCACCAGCAGCGCGTCGGGACAGCTAACTACTGGGGCCAACGTCCTGACTTTC. This sequence joins TRBV15 and TRBJ2-6, with 7 bases lining up with TRBD1. The V segment lost 3 bases and the J segment 2 bases; nucleotides outside the gene matches: 13. This CDR3 region has 19 residues. Germline V gene data show CDR1 as LNHNV and CDR2 as YYDKDF (reference sequence).

The rearrangement uses TRBV7-2 and TRBJ1-4, with TRBD1 as a possible D gene (5 bases). CDR1 is SGHTA, CDR2 FQGNSA, per germline. V lost 5 bases, J lost 3 bases, and 16 bases lay in between. This CDR3 is built from 16 residues. This CDR3 is CASSATGRVANEKLFF. In DNA, the CDR3 is TGTGCCAGCAGCGCCACGGGCAGGGTTGCTAATGAAAAACTGTTTTTT.